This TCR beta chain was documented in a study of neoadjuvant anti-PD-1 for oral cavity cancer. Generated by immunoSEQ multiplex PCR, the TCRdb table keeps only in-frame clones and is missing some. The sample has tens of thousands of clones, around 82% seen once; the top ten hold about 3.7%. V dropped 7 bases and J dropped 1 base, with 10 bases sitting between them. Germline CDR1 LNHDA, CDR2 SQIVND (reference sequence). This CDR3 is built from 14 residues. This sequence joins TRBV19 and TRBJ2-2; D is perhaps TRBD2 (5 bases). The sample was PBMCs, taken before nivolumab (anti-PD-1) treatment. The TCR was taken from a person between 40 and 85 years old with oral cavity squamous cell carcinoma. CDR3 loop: CASTPGMNTGELFF. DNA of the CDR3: TGTGCCAGTACCCCGGGAATGAACACCGGGGAGCTGTTTTTT.